A selection of T cell receptor beta chains follows, all from one sample in a study of cytomegalovirus exposure and HLA in healthy donors. The data were produced by immunoSEQ multiplex PCR, yet TCRdb's version contains in-frame clones alone and is incomplete. The data contain approximately 190,000 clones, 87% of them singletons. Input material: PBMCs. All receptors come from a man aged 25-45 years in good health and CMV-seronegative. The CDR3 runs from the conserved cysteine through the conserved F or W.

cdr3_length j_call v_call cdr3_aa
15 TRBJ1-5 TRBV27 CASSLVQGGNQPQHF
15 TRBJ1-1 TRBV18 CASSLPPGSHTEAFF
14 TRBJ2-5 TRBV28 CASSPLQGFETQYF
14 TRBJ1-1 TRBV6-5 CASSRAGDGTEAFF
13 TRBJ2-7 TRBV14 CASSHATVSEQYF
15 TRBJ2-2 TRBV28 CASSSGQGSTGELFF
14 TRBJ2-7 TRBV28 CASSFYQGSYEQYF
18 TRBJ2-3 TRBV5-1 CASSLRTSGGRSTDTQYF
15 TRBJ1-2 TRBV18 CASSPREGRDYGYTF
20 TRBJ2-6 TRBV19 CASSISPRFRGTSGANVLTF
16 TRBJ2-1 TRBV19 CASSHQTSGRGNEQFF
13 TRBJ1-2 TRBV2 CASSEGESYGYTF
14 TRBJ2-5 TRBV2 CARGWGGALETQYF
15 TRBJ1-5 TRBV21-1 CVQEGTGVSNQPQHF
16 TRBJ2-3 TRBV9 CASSSSLAGLTDTQYF
15 - TRBV7-2 CASSSSGASSYEQYF
15 TRBJ1-5 TRBV28 CASSFSPRVAQPQHF
15 TRBJ2-7 TRBV5-8 CASKPIRDITYEQYF